This T cell receptor (beta chain) was obtained from a study of blood T cell repertoires in COVID-19. Original analysis: Reference gene primers were amplified, and this amplification served to estimate nucleated cell counts. Clones were read by immunoSEQ multiplex PCR, and TCRdb kept only the in-frame ones, dropping some. V and J calls and clone size are copied from that table; D and trimming were computed from the DNA. The repertoire holds some 400,000 clones, with approximately 93% as singletons. Trimming took off 2 bases at V and 0 bases at J, with 14 bases between the two ends. The CDR3 has 17 amino acids. Germline-derived CDR1 and CDR2 are LNHDA and SQIVND (reference sequence).

This chain connects TRBV19 to TRBJ2-4; perhaps TRBD1 as D (5 bases). The receptor was derived from a woman between 35 and 50 years old who had been exposed to COVID-19. The sample consisted of PBMCs or T cells enriched from blood (not recorded which). In DNA form, the CDR3 reads TGTGCCAGTAGTATACAGGGCCCGTCACTAGCCAAAAACATTCAGTACTTC. It translates to CASSIQGPSLAKNIQYF.